The 22 T cell receptor beta chains presented below share a single source sample, sequenced in a study of T-cell reconstitution after alpha-beta-depleted transplantation in children. TCRbeta library preparation incorporated unique molecular identifiers. TCRdb used MiXCR to reprocess the PCR reads, holding one entry per CDR3 protein. The table includes over 150,000 distinct CDR3 sequences, approximately 6.8% detected once. The sequenced sample was PBMCs from the stem cell graft donor, obtained from the stem cell graft. The receptors shown here come from a human donor who donated a stem cell graft to a child with Wiskott-Aldrich syndrome.

The chain couples TRBV20-1 to TRBJ2-2, with no clear D. The CDR3 sequence is 14 residues long. The germline gives CDR1 DFQATT, CDR2 SNEGSKA (reference sequence). The V end was cut by 0 bases, the J end by 5 bases, with 10 bases between. The CDR3 nucleotides are TGCAGTGCTAGAGATCCCTCTCGGACCGGGGAGCTGTTTTTT. Protein sequence: CSARDPSRTGELFF.

This clonotype has at least ten counts. This sequence joins TRBV28 and TRBJ2-5; D is possibly TRBD2 (7 bases). Germline loops: CDR1 MDHEN, CDR2 SYDVKM. This CDR3 contains 14 residues. Trimming left V 8 bases short and J 7 bases short, with 20 bases between. The CDR3 region has the DNA TGTGCCAGCGACCCCGGCGGGGGCCTCTCGACCCAGTACTTC. This gives the protein CASDPGGGLSTQYF.

This clonotype was counted a single time. One end of the junction fails to match germline, which may point to a read error. V usage is TRBV5-6 and J usage is TRBJ2-7; D is perhaps TRBD1 (6 bases). The germline V gene has CDR1 SGHDT and CDR2 YYEEEE. The CDR3 runs to 13 residues. CDR3 sequence (DNA): TGTGCCAGCAGCCCTGGGGGCTCCTGCGAGCAGTACTTC. Translating gives CASSPGGSCEQYF.

The V gene is TRBV10-3, the J gene TRBJ2-2; 7 bases line up with TRBD2. Germline loops: CDR1 ENHRY, CDR2 SYGVKD. With 4 bases clipped from V and 1 base from J, the junction kept 6 bases outside the gene matches. The CDR3 contains 16 residues. The CDR3 region is CAISGGGGENTGELFF. The CDR3 DNA reads as TGTGCCATCAGTGGAGGTGGGGGGGAGAACACCGGGGAGCTGTTTTTT.

At least ten counts were recorded for this clonotype. The J gene is TRBJ2-5, the V gene TRBV12-3 or TRBV12-4, with a tentative D call TRBD2 (6 bases). The CDR3 is made up of 14 amino acids. The ends were cut back, 5 bases at V and 0 bases at J, with 10 bases in the middle. The CDR3: CASSRGDYQETQYF. The CDR3 bases are TGTGCCAGCAGTCGAGGGGACTACCAAGAGACCCAGTACTTC.

In this sample, this clonotype turned up many times. The chain links TRBV4-2 to TRBJ2-3; TRBD2 might be the D (5 bases). V was trimmed by 3 bases and J by 4 bases, leaving 17 bases between them. The CDR3 length is 16 residues. Germline V gene lookup returns CDR1 LGHNA and CDR2 YNFKEQ. The CDR3 protein is CASSQLLSAGPDTQYF. In DNA, the CDR3 is TGTGCCAGCAGCCAGCTACTTTCGGCGGGCCCAGATACGCAGTATTTT.

This clonotype was detected ten times or more. V gene TRBV18 combines with J gene TRBJ1-5, with 8 bases lining up with TRBD1. V gave up 4 bases and J gave up 2 bases; unmatched junction bases: 4. CDR1 is KGHSH, CDR2 LQKENI, per germline. There are 15 residues in the CDR3. The CDR3 reads CASSRTGMGNQPQHF. The CDR3 DNA reads TGTGCCAGCTCACGGACAGGGATGGGCAATCAGCCCCAGCATTTT. Together with reference TRBV18 and TRBJ1-5, the CDR3 gives the full variable domain: NAGVMQNPRHLVRRRGQEARLRCSPMKGHSHVYWYRQLPEEGLKFMVYLQKENIIDESGMPKERFSAEFPKEGPSILRIQQVVRGDSAAYFCASSRTGMGNQPQHFGDGTRLSIL.

This clonotype has a count of ten or more. V usage is TRBV6-5 and J usage is TRBJ1-5; D is unclear. V dropped 6 bases and J dropped 3 bases, with 12 bases sitting between them. The CDR3 covers 14 residues. Germline V gene sequence: CDR1 MNHEY, CDR2 SVGAGI. The CDR3 spells CASSPFLDNQPQHF. DNA for the CDR3: TGTGCCAGCAGCCCCTTTTTGGACAATCAGCCCCAGCATTTT.

This clonotype occurred many times. The genes are TRBV7-2 and TRBJ1-6; unclear D gene. CDR1 is SGHTA and CDR2 is FQGNSA in the germline V gene. The germline V and J ends were trimmed by 0 bases and 4 bases, with 13 bases remaining between them. This CDR3 comprises 17 residues. The CDR3 DNA follows: TGTGCCAGCAGCTTAGCTAGCCGGACCCTGTATAATTCACCCCTCCACTTT. It codes for CASSLASRTLYNSPLHF.

There are many counts of this clonotype. The V gene is TRBV19, the J gene TRBJ1-1, with TRBD1 matching 9 bases. CDR3 length: 14 amino acids. CDR1 is LNHDA, CDR2 SQIVND, per germline (reference sequence). With 4 bases clipped from V and 4 bases from J, the junction kept 4 bases outside the gene matches. CDR3 residues: CASSRDRERTEAFF. In DNA form, the CDR3 reads TGTGCCAGTAGTAGGGACAGGGAACGCACTGAAGCTTTCTTT.

This clonotype was seen at least ten times. This sequence joins TRBV7-9 and TRBJ2-7, with D hard to call. The V gene lost 5 bases and the J gene lost 3 bases, with 11 bases spanning the gap. Germline CDR1 reads SEHNR; CDR2 reads FQNEAQ (reference sequence). The CDR3 is made up of 13 amino acids. CDR3 sequence (DNA): TGTGCCAGCAGCCCCGGGCATCACTACGAGCAGTACTTC. This encodes CASSPGHHYEQYF.

This clonotype occurred many times. The chain is built from TRBV27 and TRBJ1-1, with a possible D match to TRBD1 (6 bases). Germline CDR1 reads MNHEY; CDR2 reads SMNVEV (reference sequence). The CDR3 covers 14 residues. The V end lost 0 bases, the J end lost 4 bases, and 9 bases lay between the germline ends. DNA for the CDR3: TGTGCCAGCAGTTTATCCGGGACAACCACTGAAGCTTTCTTT. Encoded protein: CASSLSGTTTEAFF.

This clonotype was detected only a few times. V and J are TRBV28 and TRBJ2-3; TRBD1 agrees at 11 bases. The CDR3 loop spans 15 amino acids. Trimming cost V 5 bases and J 2 bases; bases outside gene matches: 3. Germline V gene data show CDR1 as MDHEN and CDR2 as SYDVKM. The CDR3, as DNA: TGTGCCAGCAGTGGGACAGGGGGGCTCACAGATACGCAGTATTTT. Its translation is CASSGTGGLTDTQYF.

A note on this clonotype: This may arise from a read error, as a much more abundant clone is one base away. The J gene is TRBJ2-1, the V gene TRBV14; D is undetermined. Trimming cost V 3 bases and J 8 bases, with 8 bases left between them. The CDR3 is 12 amino acids. From germline, CDR1 is SGHDN and CDR2 FVKESK. In DNA form, the CDR3 reads TGTGCCAGCAGCCAGAGAAGGTATGAGCAGTTCTTC. Encoded protein: CASSQRRYEQFF.

V is TRBV25-1 and J is TRBJ2-2; D uncertain. This CDR3 is built from 15 residues. Germline CDR1 MGHDK, CDR2 SYGVNS. V lost 1 base, J lost 7 bases, and 13 bases lay in between. CDR3 protein: CASSESRDSGGELFF. In DNA form, the CDR3 reads TGTGCCAGCAGTGAATCTAGGGATTCGGGCGGGGAGCTGTTTTTT.

The chain uses TRBV15 and TRBJ1-2, with D perhaps matching TRBD1 (6 bases). CDR3 length: 16 amino acids. Trimming cost V 0 bases and J 0 bases, with 11 bases left between them. Germline V gives CDR1 LNHNV, CDR2 YYDKDF (reference sequence). CDR3 DNA sequence: TGTGCCACCAGCAGAGATAGGACAGCCGCTAACTATGGCTACACCTTC. Its protein product is CATSRDRTAANYGYTF.

In its sample, this clonotype was seen many times. The V call is TRBV15, the J call TRBJ1-2; D gene uncertain. This CDR3 contains 14 residues. V gave up 0 bases and J gave up 6 bases, with 11 bases separating them. Germline V gives CDR1 LNHNV, CDR2 YYDKDF (reference sequence). DNA for the CDR3: TGTGCCACCAGCAGAGATATCGTGACCAATGGCTACACCTTC. Its translation is CATSRDIVTNGYTF.

This clonotype has at least ten counts. The chain is built from TRBV5-1 and TRBJ1-5; D gene ambiguous. Trimming shortened V by 0 bases and J by 5 bases, and 6 bases separated the two germline ends. CDR3 length: 13 amino acids. Germline CDR1 reads SGHRS; CDR2 reads YFSETQ. CDR3 bases: TGCGCCAGCAGCTTGGCCCCCGATCAGCCCCAGCATTTT. This gives the protein CASSLAPDQPQHF.

The table lists this clonotype with many counts. This sequence joins TRBV20-1 and TRBJ2-7, with no clear D. From germline, CDR1 is DFQATT and CDR2 SNEGSKA (reference sequence). The CDR3 has 14 amino acids. The ends were cut back, 1 base at V and 0 bases at J, with 10 bases in the middle. CDR3: CSARVTDPSYEQYF. CDR3 nucleotide sequence: TGCAGTGCTAGAGTAACCGACCCCTCCTACGAGCAGTACTTC.

The sample holds a few counts of this clonotype. At one end, the junction sequence differs from germline, possibly due to a read error. V gene TRBV12-3 or TRBV12-4 combines with J gene TRBJ1-2; D perhaps matches TRBD1 (5 bases). This CDR3 region has 15 residues. This CDR3 is CASSFTGHPRHGYTF. The CDR3, as DNA: TGTGCCAGCAGTTTTACTGGACATCCCCGCCATGGTTACACCTTC.

This clonotype was found once. With a much larger clone just one base away, this may be a read error. The chain has TRBV27 and TRBJ2-1; D perhaps matches TRBD2 (6 bases). The CDR3 extends over 14 amino acids. Per the germline V gene, CDR1 is MNHEY and CDR2 is SMNVEV (reference sequence). The CDR3 DNA sequence: TGTGCCAGCAGTTTGTCTAGCGAGTACAATAAGCAGTTCTTC. It specifies CASSLSSEYNKQFF.

This clonotype occurred many times. This chain uses TRBV12-3 or TRBV12-4 with TRBJ2-7, with D possibly TRBD1 on 5 matching bases. Trimming cost V 1 base and J 2 bases, with 9 bases left between them. The CDR3 runs 14 residues. The chain's CDR3 is CASSLGQITYEQYF. CDR3 coding DNA: TGTGCCAGCAGTTTAGGACAGATCACCTACGAGCAGTACTTC.